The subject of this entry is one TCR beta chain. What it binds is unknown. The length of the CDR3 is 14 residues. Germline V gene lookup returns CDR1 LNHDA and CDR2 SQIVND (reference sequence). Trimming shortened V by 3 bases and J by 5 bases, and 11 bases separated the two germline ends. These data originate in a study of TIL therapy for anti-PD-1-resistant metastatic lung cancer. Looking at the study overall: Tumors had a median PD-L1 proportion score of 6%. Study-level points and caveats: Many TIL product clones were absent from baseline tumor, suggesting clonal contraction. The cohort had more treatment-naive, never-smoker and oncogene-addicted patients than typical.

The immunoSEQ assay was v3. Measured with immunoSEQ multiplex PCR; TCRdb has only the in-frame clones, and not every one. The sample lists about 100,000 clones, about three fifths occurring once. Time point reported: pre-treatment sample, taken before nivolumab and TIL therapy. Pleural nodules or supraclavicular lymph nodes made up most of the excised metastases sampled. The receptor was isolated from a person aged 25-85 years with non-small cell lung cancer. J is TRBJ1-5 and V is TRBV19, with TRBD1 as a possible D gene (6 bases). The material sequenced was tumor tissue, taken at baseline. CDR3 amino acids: CASSINRAYQPQHF. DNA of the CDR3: TGTGCCAGTAGTATTAACAGGGCGTATCAGCCCCAGCATTTT.